These T cell receptor beta chains were read from a single sample in a study of long-term antiretroviral therapy in people with HIV. Measured with immunoSEQ multiplex PCR; TCRdb has only the in-frame clones, and not every one. The profile shows under 45,000 clones, roughly 80% of them singletons. The sample was unsorted PBMCs, taken 3.4 years after starting antiretroviral therapy. These receptors came from a man aged 25 to 40 with HIV. The CDR3 runs from the conserved cysteine through the conserved F or W. A D gene is named only where the DNA matches it firmly. Rows may omit the clone size; those that give it use once, few, many or a size class.

clone_size,j_call,v_call,d_call,cdr3_nt,cdr3_aa
-,TRBJ2-3,TRBV27,-,TGTGCCAGTAGCGAGCTTGGCGGCACAGATACGCAGTATTTT,CASSELGGTDTQYF
-,TRBJ1-4,TRBV4-3,-,TGCGCCAGCAGCCAACTCCTTTACAACATTGCAACTAATGAAAAACTGTTTTTT,CASSQLLYNIATNEKLFF
-,TRBJ1-4,TRBV28,TRBD1,TGTGCCAGCAGTTTCTCTACCGGGACAGGGATTGAAAAACTGTTTTTT,CASSFSTGTGIEKLFF
-,TRBJ1-1,TRBV25-1,-,TGTGCCAGCAGTGACGCTGGGAAGAACACTGAAGCTTTCTTT,CASSDAGKNTEAFF
-,TRBJ2-3,TRBV19,TRBD2,TGTGCCAGTAGAGGACTAGCGGGAGGAGATACGCAGTATTTT,CASRGLAGGDTQYF
-,TRBJ2-1,TRBV7-3,TRBD2,TGTGCCAGCAGAAAACATAGCGGGGGGAAGAATGAGCAGTTCTTC,CASRKHSGGKNEQFF
-,TRBJ1-2,TRBV18,TRBD1,TGTGCCAGCTCTCAGAAAAGTCGGGACAGGGACCGACACACAAGATCCGGCTACACCTTC,CASSQKSRDRDRHTRSGYTF
-,TRBJ2-1,TRBV5-1,-,TGCGCCAGCAGCTTGAACAGTGAGCAGTTCTTC,CASSLNSEQFF
-,TRBJ2-7,TRBV18,TRBD1,TGTGCCAGCTCACCCTGGGGGACAGGGGGCGACGAGCAGTACTTC,CASSPWGTGGDEQYF
-,TRBJ2-1,TRBV7-2,-,TGTGCCAGCAGCCAAGCGGGTCCCCAGGGGTTCTTC,CASSQAGPQGFF
-,TRBJ1-2,TRBV18,-,TGTGCCAGCTCACCACCCGGGACATCCTTATACTATGGCTACACCTTC,CASSPPGTSLYYGYTF
-,TRBJ2-7,TRBV5-1,TRBD2,TGCGCCAGCAGTCGCTTGACTAGCGGGAGTGAGCAGTACTTC,CASSRLTSGSEQYF
-,TRBJ1-2,TRBV6-5,-,TGTGCCAGCAGTCCCACAGGGCTTCTTGGCTACACCTTC,CASSPTGLLGYTF
-,TRBJ2-2,TRBV19,-,TGTGCCAGTAGTCGGGCGGACAATCTCGGGGAGCTGTTTTTT,CASSRADNLGELFF
-,TRBJ1-2,TRBV14,-,TGTGCCAGCAGCCAAGATCTTGGGGGATATGGCTACACCTTC,CASSQDLGGYGYTF
-,TRBJ2-5,TRBV19,-,TGTGCCAGTAGCCCGTCCGGATTGAGGGGGGGACAAGAGACCCAGTACTTC,CASSPSGLRGGQETQYF
-,TRBJ1-1,TRBV11-2,-,TGTGCCAGCAGCTTACGAGGGGTCGGTGAAGCTTTCTTT,CASSLRGVGEAFF
-,TRBJ1-3,TRBV5-1,-,TGCGCCAGCAGCTTGGAAGGCGCATCTGGAAACACCATATATTTT,CASSLEGASGNTIYF
-,TRBJ2-3,TRBV6-5,-,TGTGCCAGCAGTTACTTCCCGGGAGTCGCAGATACGCAGTATTTT,CASSYFPGVADTQYF
-,TRBJ1-1,TRBV5-5,-,TGTGCCAGCAGCTTGAAAACTGAAGCTTTCTTT,CASSLKTEAFF
-,TRBJ2-1,TRBV18,-,TGTGCCAGCTCACCACCCGGAGGTGTTATCTCCTACAATGAGCAGTTCTTC,CASSPPGGVISYNEQFF
-,TRBJ2-1,TRBV2,TRBD2,TGTGCCAGCATGGGAAGCGGGATCACCTACAATGAGCAGTTCTTC,CASMGSGITYNEQFF
-,TRBJ2-3,TRBV5-4,TRBD2,TGTGCCAGCAGCTTGGCGAGCGGGAGTGGGACAGATACGCAGTATTTT,CASSLASGSGTDTQYF
-,TRBJ2-6,TRBV6-1,-,TGTGCCAGCAGGCTAGCCGGGGCCAACGTCCTGACTTTC,CASRLAGANVLTF
-,TRBJ1-5,TRBV5-6,-,TGTGCCAGCAGCTTGTCAGGGGTTTTGCAGCCCCAGCATTTT,CASSLSGVLQPQHF
-,TRBJ1-1,TRBV5-1,-,TGCGCCAGCAAAGGGGGCACTGAAGCTTTCTTT,CASKGGTEAFF
-,TRBJ2-1,TRBV27,TRBD1,TGTGCCAGCGGAAGACAGGGGGCTGAGCAGTTCTTC,CASGRQGAEQFF
-,TRBJ1-2,TRBV2,-,TGTGCCAGCAGTGGTATAGGAGAAAACTACTATGGCTACACCTTC,CASSGIGENYYGYTF
once,TRBJ1-1,TRBV11-2,-,TGTGCCAGCAGCCTGGGGGGATTGAACACTGAAGCTTTCTTT,CASSLGGLNTEAFF